This entry lists 8 T cell receptor beta chains sequenced from one sample in a study of beta chain features in type 1 diabetes. Regarding the study as a whole: For Type 1 diabetes patients, all four CD4+ subsets carried TCRB CDR3s that were moderately but significantly shorter.

cDNA synthesis used the whole RNA isolate, giving expressed TCRB sequences. The data were produced by immunoSEQ multiplex PCR, yet TCRdb's version contains in-frame clones alone and is incomplete. The data show around 690,000 clones, 9.5% to 15% seen once. Their specific antigens are unknown. Sequencing used naive CD4+ T cells from blood. The source of these receptors is a man aged 30 to 39 with type 1 diabetes.

This clone was seen a few times. The J gene is TRBJ1-5, the V gene TRBV4-3, with D possibly matching TRBD1 (5 bases). Germline lookup yields CDR1 LGHNA and CDR2 YSLEER. Trimming stripped 1 base from V and 7 bases from J, with 8 bases between. This CDR3 region has 13 residues. CDR3: CASSQGDGQPQHF. The CDR3 bases are TGCGCCAGCAGCCAAGGGGACGGGCAGCCCCAGCATTTT.

This clone has just a few counts. The rearrangement links TRBV10-3 to TRBJ2-4; TRBD1 or TRBD2 may be the D gene (5 bases each). The CDR3 has 16 residues. The germline gives CDR1 ENHRY, CDR2 SYGVKD. V was trimmed by 7 bases and J by 1 base, leaving 17 bases between them. The CDR3 nucleotides read TGTGCCATCAACAATGAGGGGTTTGGGGCCAAAAACATTCAGTACTTC. Translated: CAINNEGFGAKNIQYF.

This chain links TRBV30 with TRBJ2-7; D call uncertain. The length of the CDR3 is 13 residues. Trimming shortened V by 0 bases and J by 3 bases, and 9 bases separated the two germline ends. The germline V gene has CDR1 GTSNPN and CDR2 SVGIG (reference sequence). Written as DNA, the CDR3 is TGTGCCTGGAGTGTATCGGGCCGCTACGAGCAGTACTTC. Its protein product is CAWSVSGRYEQYF.

The chain has TRBV5-6 and TRBJ2-1; D is undetermined. Deletions cut 0 bases from V and 9 bases from J, with 13 bases between. Germline lookup yields CDR1 SGHDT and CDR2 YYEEEE. CDR3 size: 14 residues. The CDR3 region has the DNA TGTGCCAGCAGCTTGGGGACCGAACTTATTGAGCAGTTCTTC. Protein: CASSLGTELIEQFF.

J is TRBJ2-7 and V is TRBV5-1; D is tentatively TRBD1 or TRBD2 (5 bases each). The CDR3 length is 15 residues. CDR1 and CDR2 (germline): SGHRS, YFSETQ. V dropped 1 base and J dropped 0 bases, with 11 bases sitting between them. As DNA, the CDR3 is TGCGCCAGCAGCTTGATAGGGGAGAGCTCCTACGAGCAGTACTTC. Translation gives CASSLIGESSYEQYF.

The chain combines TRBV6-5 with TRBJ1-2; D might be TRBD1 (5 bases). This CDR3 has 13 amino acids. V was cut by 5 bases and J by 14 bases, with 21 bases left in between. Germline V gene lookup returns CDR1 MNHEY and CDR2 SVGAGI. The CDR3 DNA follows: TGTGCCAGCAGTCGTGATCGGGACGACCTCGGGACCTTC. Its protein is CASSRDRDDLGTF.

In DNA, the CDR3 is TGTGCCAGCAGCGGGGGACAGGGGAGCACAGATACGCAGTATTTT. It specifies CASSGGQGSTDTQYF. The gene calls are TRBV5-8 and TRBJ2-3; TRBD1 matches at 10 bases. CDR3 length: 15 amino acids. V dropped 4 bases and J dropped 0; count of bases not matched to a gene: 2. Looked up from germline, CDR1 is SGHTS and CDR2 is YDEGEE.

The V gene is TRBV6-9, the J gene TRBJ2-7, with unresolved D. Trimming removed 6 bases at V and 0 bases at J, with 9 bases between. Germline CDR1 reads MNHGY; CDR2 reads SVAAGI. This CDR3 region has 13 residues. The CDR3 is CASRNGDSYEQYF. The CDR3 nucleotides read TGTGCCAGCAGGAACGGAGACTCCTACGAGCAGTACTTC.